Listed here are 7 T cell receptor beta chains from one sample, sequenced in a study of neoadjuvant anti-PD-1 for oral cavity cancer. Time point of the sample: after neoadjuvant nivolumab, at surgical resection. Generated by immunoSEQ multiplex PCR, the TCRdb table keeps only in-frame clones and is missing some. The repertoire has 72,000 or so clones, approximately 87% of them found once; the top ten carry less than 3%. The material sequenced was PBMCs, taken after nivolumab (anti-PD-1) treatment. These receptors came from a person between 40 and 85 years old with oral cavity squamous cell carcinoma.

V is TRBV27 and J is TRBJ2-7; 8 nucleotides align to TRBD2. The CDR3 is 14 amino acids. Germline loops: CDR1 MNHEY, CDR2 SMNVEV (reference sequence). Trimming removed 3 bases from V and 1 base from J; junction bases left unmatched: 2. CDR3 nucleotides: TGTGCCAGCAGTTTTGGACTAGCTTCCTACGAGCAGTACTTC. Encoded protein: CASSFGLASYEQYF.

The CDR3 sequence is CASSHVPDSEAFF. The CDR3 DNA reads TGTGCCAGCAGTCATGTCCCGGACAGTGAAGCTTTCTTT. The J gene is TRBJ1-1, the V gene TRBV6-1, with TRBD1 as a possible D gene (6 bases). V was shortened by 5 bases and J by 7 bases, with 14 bases between the two germline ends. The CDR3 totals 13 residues. Germline V lookup: CDR1 MNHNS, CDR2 SASEGT.

The rearrangement uses TRBV11-2 and TRBJ1-2; no firm D call. This CDR3 is built from 15 residues. Germline V gives CDR1 SGHAT, CDR2 FQNNGV. V dropped 2 bases and J dropped 1 base, with 11 bases sitting between them. CDR3 bases: TGTGCCAGCAGCTTATCCGCCGGGATTAACTATGGCTACACCTTC. Its protein product is CASSLSAGINYGYTF.

This chain links TRBV5-1 with TRBJ1-2; TRBD1 agrees at 7 bases. This CDR3 is 16 amino acids long. The germline gives CDR1 SGHRS, CDR2 YFSETQ. V lost 4 bases to trimming and J lost 2 bases; unmatched junction nucleotides: 11. The CDR3 loop is CASSPYPDRVNYGYTF. DNA for the CDR3: TGCGCCAGCAGCCCATATCCCGACAGGGTCAACTATGGCTACACCTTC.

The sample holds a few counts of this clone. The chain links TRBV5-1 to TRBJ1-2; tentative D call: TRBD1 (6 bases). The V and J ends lost 4 bases and 2 bases respectively, with 12 bases between them. CDR3 length equals 14 residues. Germline CDR1 and CDR2: SGHRS and YFSETQ. CDR3 coding DNA: TGCGCCAGCAGCCACGGACAGAACAACTATGGCTACACCTTC. Its translation: CASSHGQNNYGYTF.

V usage is TRBV19 and J usage is TRBJ1-5, with D uncertain. Germline lookup yields CDR1 LNHDA and CDR2 SQIVND (reference sequence). The CDR3 has 13 amino acids. V lost 6 bases to trimming and J lost 3 bases, with 9 bases between them. The CDR3 coding sequence is TGTGCCAGTAGACAGTCCTTCAATCAGCCCCAGCATTTT. Encoded protein: CASRQSFNQPQHF.

V is TRBV9 and J is TRBJ2-7, with D perhaps matching TRBD1 or TRBD2 (5 bases each). V lost 3 bases, J lost 1 base, and 8 bases lay in between. This CDR3 region has 13 residues. In germline, CDR1 is SGDLS, CDR2 YYNGEE. The CDR3 DNA reads TGTGCCAGCAGCGGGGACGGATCCTACGAGCAGTACTTC. Encoded protein: CASSGDGSYEQYF.